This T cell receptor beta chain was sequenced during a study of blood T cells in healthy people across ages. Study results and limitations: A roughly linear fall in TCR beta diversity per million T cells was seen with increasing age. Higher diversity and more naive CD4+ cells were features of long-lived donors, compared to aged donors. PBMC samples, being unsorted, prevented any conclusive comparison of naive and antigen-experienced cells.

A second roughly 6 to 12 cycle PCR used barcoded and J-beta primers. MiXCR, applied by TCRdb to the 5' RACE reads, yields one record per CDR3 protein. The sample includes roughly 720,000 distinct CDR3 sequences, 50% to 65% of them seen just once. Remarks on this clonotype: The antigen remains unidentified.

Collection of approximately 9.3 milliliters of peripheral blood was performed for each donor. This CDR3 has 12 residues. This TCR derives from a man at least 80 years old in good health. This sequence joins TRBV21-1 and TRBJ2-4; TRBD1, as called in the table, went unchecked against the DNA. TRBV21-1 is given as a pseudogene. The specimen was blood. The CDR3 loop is CASTLEGDIQYF. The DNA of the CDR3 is TGTGCCAGCACCCTGGAGGGGGACATTCAGTACTTC.